This entry lists 24 T cell receptor beta chains sequenced from one sample in a study of blood T cell repertoires in COVID-19. Some clones are missing from TCRdb's copy, which holds only in-frame ones; the method was immunoSEQ multiplex PCR. The sample has 110,000 to 150,000 clones, approximately 80% seen once. The sequenced material came from PBMCs or T cells enriched from blood (not recorded which). All receptors derive from a man in his fifties who had recovered from COVID-19.

V gene TRBV4-3 combines with J gene TRBJ1-4, with D unresolved. Trimming left V 4 bases short and J 0 bases short, with 9 bases between. This CDR3 has 15 amino acids. Germline V gene sequence: CDR1 LGHNA, CDR2 YSLEER. For the CDR3, the DNA is TGCGCCAGCAGCCCAGATTACTCAACTAATGAAAAACTGTTTTTT. It specifies CASSPDYSTNEKLFF.

This sequence joins TRBV2 and TRBJ2-1; 10 positions match TRBD2. Losses at the gene ends were 8 bases for V and 1 base for J; bases not matched to a gene: 14. CDR3 length: 18 residues. Germline lookup yields CDR1 SNHLY and CDR2 FYNNEI. CDR3 sequence (DNA): TGTGCCAGCTCCTTGAGGGCTAGCGGGGGCAGTTCCTACAATGAGCAGTTCTTC. It specifies CASSLRASGGSSYNEQFF.

This CDR3 reads CASSLDATGPQETQYF. CDR3 sequence (DNA): TGCGCCAGCAGCTTGGACGCCACAGGTCCTCAAGAGACCCAGTACTTC. The V call is TRBV5-1, the J call TRBJ2-5; possibly TRBD1 for D (5 bases). This CDR3 is 16 amino acids long. V shed 0 bases and J shed 2 bases, with 14 bases lying between them. CDR1 SGHRS and CDR2 YFSETQ come from the germline V gene.

The chain couples TRBV25-1 to TRBJ2-2, with a possible D match to TRBD2 (6 bases). Trimming cost V 3 bases and J 7 bases, with 9 bases left between them. There are 13 residues in the CDR3. Looked up from germline, CDR1 is MGHDK and CDR2 is SYGVNS. CDR3 in amino acids: CASSDLGGGELFF. As DNA, the CDR3 is TGTGCCAGCAGTGACCTGGGGGGCGGGGAGCTGTTTTTT.

The V call is TRBV27, the J call TRBJ2-1; TRBD2 matches at 11 bases. CDR3 length: 20 amino acids. Germline V gives CDR1 MNHEY, CDR2 SMNVEV (reference sequence). V gave up 1 base and J gave up 1 base; unmatched junction bases: 12. The CDR3 DNA follows: TGTGCCAGCAGTTTATTTCTGGCTAGCGGGGGGCGCTCATCCTACAATGAGCAGTTCTTC. Translated, it gives CASSLFLASGGRSSYNEQFF.

The rearrangement joins TRBV7-6 to TRBJ1-1; D possibly corresponds to TRBD1 (6 bases). The CDR3 loop spans 12 amino acids. Deletions cut 4 bases from V and 11 bases from J, with 14 bases between. Germline CDR1 reads SGHVS; CDR2 reads FNYEAQ. The DNA for the CDR3 is TGTGCCAGCAGCTCACAACAGGGTGGGGCTTTCTTT. This encodes CASSSQQGGAFF.

This clone has a single count. CDR3 nucleotides: TGTGCCAGTAGTATCTTTTTTAGCGGGGCCACAGATACGCAGTATTTT. The encoded protein is CASSIFFSGATDTQYF. V gene TRBV19 combines with J gene TRBJ2-3, with 8 bases matching TRBD2. V trimming: 3 bases; J trimming: 2 bases; junction bases outside the gene matches: 7. Germline lookup yields CDR1 LNHDA and CDR2 SQIVND (reference sequence). The CDR3 extends over 16 amino acids.

This clone was counted between two and nine times. This sequence joins TRBV4-1 and TRBJ1-1; 8 nucleotides agree with TRBD1. The germline CDR1 and CDR2 sequences are MGHRA and YSYEKL. This CDR3 has 15 residues. J lost 1 base, V lost 3 bases, and 4 bases had no gene match. The CDR3 coding sequence is TGCGCCAGCAGCCACAGGACAGGGCAGAACACTGAAGCTTTCTTT. This translates into CASSHRTGQNTEAFF.

The chain links TRBV27 to TRBJ2-5; 7 bases align to TRBD2. This CDR3 is built from 14 residues. Trimming took 6 bases from V and 2 from J; bases not matched to a gene: 6. Germline-derived CDR1 and CDR2 are MNHEY and SMNVEV (reference sequence). The CDR3 sequence is CASSRRGEQETQYF. CDR3 in DNA: TGTGCCAGCAGCCGCCGGGGGGAGCAAGAGACCCAGTACTTC.

A note on this clone: One junction end does not reproduce the germline sequence, and a read error may be involved. The rearrangement uses TRBV5-1 and TRBJ2-7; 10 nucleotides align to TRBD1. This CDR3 is built from 12 residues. Germline V gene data show CDR1 as SGHRS and CDR2 as YFSETQ. DNA for the CDR3: TGCGCCAGCAGCTTGGAGGGGGGACAGGGGCACTTC. Amino acid sequence: CASSLEGGQGHF.

The chain has TRBV6-2 or TRBV6-3 and TRBJ1-2; TRBD1 aligns across 8 bases. Germline lookup yields CDR1 MNHEY and CDR2 SVGEGT. The trim removed 0 bases at V and 3 bases at J, leaving 9 bases unmatched. The CDR3 length is 17 residues. CDR3 region: CASSYSRRWTGHYGYTF. CDR3 DNA: TGTGCCAGCAGTTACTCCCGACGATGGACAGGGCACTATGGCTACACCTTC.

This clone is a singleton in its sample. This chain links TRBV5-1 with TRBJ2-2, with D possibly matching TRBD2 (5 bases). V lost 0 bases and J 5 bases, leaving 17 bases between the germline ends. CDR3 size: 17 residues. CDR1 SGHRS and CDR2 YFSETQ come from the germline V gene. The CDR3 protein is CASSLAPLGTGTGELFF. The CDR3 DNA sequence: TGCGCCAGCAGCTTGGCCCCCCTAGGAACGGGAACCGGGGAGCTGTTTTTT.

The chain couples TRBV11-2 to TRBJ2-3; tentatively, D is TRBD2 (6 bases). Germline CDR1 SGHAT, CDR2 FQNNGV. The V end lost 3 bases, the J end lost 5 bases, and 18 bases lay between the germline ends. The CDR3 is 16 residues long. For the CDR3, the DNA is TGTGCCAGCAGCTTCCCCCCCGGGGGAGCTGGAGATACGCAGTATTTT. Translating it yields CASSFPPGGAGDTQYF.

About this clone: The identical CDR3 is also encoded by other nucleotide sequences in the sample. CDR3 residues: CASSQAGTGGYEQYF. The CDR3 DNA is TGCGCCAGCAGCCAAGCCGGGACAGGGGGCTACGAGCAGTACTTC. This sequence joins TRBV4-1 and TRBJ2-7, with 11 bases that match TRBD1. The germline V gene encodes CDR1 MGHRA and CDR2 YSYEKL. Unmatched junction bases numbered 2, after V lost 1 base and J lost 3 bases. The CDR3 sequence is 15 residues long.

This chain uses TRBV27 with TRBJ2-1, with TRBD2 identical over 11 bases. Trimming at V came to 5 bases and at J to 0 bases, leaving 3 bases not matched to a gene. CDR1 is MNHEY, CDR2 SMNVEV, per germline (reference sequence). The length of the CDR3 is 16 residues. In DNA, the CDR3 is TGTGCCAGCAGTCCTAGCGGGGGGAGCTCCTACAATGAGCAGTTCTTC. It specifies CASSPSGGSSYNEQFF.

This clone was counted ten times or more. The chain uses TRBV30 and TRBJ1-4; D is unresolved. There are 11 residues in the CDR3. Per the germline V gene, CDR1 is GTSNPN and CDR2 is SVGIG (reference sequence). The V end was cut by 3 bases, the J end by 4 bases, with 3 bases between. The CDR3, as DNA: TGTGCCTGGAGCATTAATGAAAAACTGTTTTTT. Amino acids: CAWSINEKLFF. Full variable domain (outside the CDR3, taken from reference TRBV30 and TRBJ1-4): SQTIHQWPATLVQPVGSPLSLECTVEGTSNPNLYWYRQAAGRGLQLLFYSVGIGQISSEVPQNLSASRPQDRQFILSSKKLLLSDSGFYLCAWSINEKLFFGSGTQLSVL.

The rearrangement joins TRBV19 to TRBJ2-7; 8 bases line up with TRBD1. CDR3 length: 14 residues. V lost 3 bases and J lost 3; bases outside the gene matches: 4. The germline gives CDR1 LNHDA, CDR2 SQIVND (reference sequence). The CDR3 DNA is TGTGCCAGTAGTATCGCGGACAGGGTCTACGAGCAGTACTTC. This encodes CASSIADRVYEQYF.

The gene calls are TRBV3-1 (or the pseudogene TRBV3-2) and TRBJ2-7, with 8 bases fitting TRBD2. Losses at the gene ends were 8 bases for V and 1 base for J; bases not matched to a gene: 10. The CDR3 length is 15 residues. CDR1 LGHDT and CDR2 YNNKEL come from the germline V gene (reference sequence). CDR3 sequence: CASSEAAGASYEQYF. The DNA for the CDR3 is TGTGCCAGCTCCGAAGCAGCGGGGGCATCCTACGAGCAGTACTTC.

The chain couples TRBV20-1 to TRBJ2-7; weak D call: TRBD2 (6 bases). Between the trimmed V and J ends, which lost 3 bases and 1 base, there was a span of 13 bases. CDR3 length: 14 amino acids. Looked up from germline, CDR1 is DFQATT and CDR2 is SNEGSKA (reference sequence). CDR3 coding DNA: TGCAGTGCTAGTACGCGGGGATTGTCCTACGAGCAGTACTTC. Translated: CSASTRGLSYEQYF.

The rearrangement links TRBV4-1 to TRBJ2-7; 7 bases are a match to TRBD2. Germline-derived CDR1 and CDR2 are MGHRA and YSYEKL. The CDR3 has 14 residues. J gave up 4 bases and V 0 bases, and 3 bases lay outside the gene matches. CDR3 protein: CASSQDQGGYEQYF. The DNA of the CDR3 is TGCGCCAGCAGCCAAGACCAGGGAGGGTACGAGCAGTACTTC.

The V and J genes are TRBV2 and TRBJ1-4, with no clear D. From germline, CDR1 is SNHLY and CDR2 FYNNEI. This CDR3 has 14 residues. Deletions cut 7 bases from V and 4 bases from J, with 13 bases between. CDR3 in amino acids: CASKVVRINEKLFF. In nucleotides, the CDR3 is TGTGCCAGCAAGGTGGTCAGGATTAATGAAAAACTGTTTTTT.

The chain is built from TRBV13 and TRBJ2-7; a weak D match, TRBD2 (6 bases). The CDR3 runs to 13 residues. The ends were cut back, 3 bases at V and 3 bases at J, with 9 bases in the middle. Germline V lookup: CDR1 PRHDT, CDR2 FYEKMQ (reference sequence). Here the CDR3 DNA reads TGTGCCAGCAGCTTCCGACTAGGCTACGAGCAGTACTTC. The encoded protein is CASSFRLGYEQYF.

This chain joins TRBV6-5 and TRBJ1-2; 7 bases are shared with TRBD1. CDR1 MNHEY and CDR2 SVGAGI come from the germline V gene. The CDR3 is made up of 11 amino acids. Trimming at V came to 6 bases and at J to 6 bases, leaving 1 base not matched to a gene. DNA of the CDR3: TGTGCCAGCAGGCAGGGGGATGGCTACACCTTC. Protein product: CASRQGDGYTF.

The chain employs TRBV3-1 (or the pseudogene TRBV3-2) and TRBJ2-3; D perhaps matches TRBD2 (6 bases). Germline values: CDR1 LGHDT, CDR2 YNNKEL (reference sequence). This CDR3 spans 15 amino acids. V dropped 3 bases and J dropped 0 bases, with 10 bases sitting between them. The CDR3 region is CASSQSGTSTDTQYF. CDR3 bases: TGTGCCAGCAGCCAGTCCGGGACTAGCACAGATACGCAGTATTTT.